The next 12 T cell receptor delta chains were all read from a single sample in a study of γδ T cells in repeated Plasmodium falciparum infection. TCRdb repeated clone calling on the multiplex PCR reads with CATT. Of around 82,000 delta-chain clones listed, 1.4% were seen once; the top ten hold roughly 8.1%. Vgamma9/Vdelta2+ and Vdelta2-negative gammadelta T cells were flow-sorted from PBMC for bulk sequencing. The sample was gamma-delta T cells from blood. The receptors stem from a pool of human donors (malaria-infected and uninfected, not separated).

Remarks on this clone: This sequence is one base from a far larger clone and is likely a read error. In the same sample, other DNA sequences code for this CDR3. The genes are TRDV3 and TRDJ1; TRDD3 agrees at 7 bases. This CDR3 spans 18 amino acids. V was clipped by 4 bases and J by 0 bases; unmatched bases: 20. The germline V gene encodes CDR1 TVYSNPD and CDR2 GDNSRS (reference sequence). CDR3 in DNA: TGTGCCTCTAGGAACCTACCTGGGGGCCCCTTATACACCGATAAACTCATCTTT. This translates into CASRNLPGGPLYTDKLIF. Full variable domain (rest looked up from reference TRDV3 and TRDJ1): CDKVTQSSPDQTVASGSEVVLLCTYDTVYSNPDLFWYRIRPDYSFQFVFYGDNSRSEGADFTQGRFSVKHILTQKAFHLVISPVRTEDSATYYCASRNLPGGPLYTDKLIFGKGTRVTVEP.

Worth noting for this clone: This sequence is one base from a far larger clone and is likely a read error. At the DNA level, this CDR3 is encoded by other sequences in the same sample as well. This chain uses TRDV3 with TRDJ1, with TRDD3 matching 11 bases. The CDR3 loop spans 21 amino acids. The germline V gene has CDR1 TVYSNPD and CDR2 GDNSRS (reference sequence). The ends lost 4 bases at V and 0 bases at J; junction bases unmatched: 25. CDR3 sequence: CASPSHVLGDRAGSYTDKLIF. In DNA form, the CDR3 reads TGTGCCTCGCCCTCCCACGTACTGGGGGATAGGGCAGGATCGTACACCGATAAACTCATCTTT.

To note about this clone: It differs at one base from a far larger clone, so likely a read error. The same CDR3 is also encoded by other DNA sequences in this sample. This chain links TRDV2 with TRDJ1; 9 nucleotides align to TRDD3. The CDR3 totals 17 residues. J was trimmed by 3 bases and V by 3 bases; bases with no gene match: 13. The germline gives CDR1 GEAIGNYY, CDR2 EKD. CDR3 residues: CACDPSRTGGYPDKLIF. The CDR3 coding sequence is TGTGCCTGTGACCCATCGCGCACGGGGGGATACCCCGATAAACTCATCTTT.

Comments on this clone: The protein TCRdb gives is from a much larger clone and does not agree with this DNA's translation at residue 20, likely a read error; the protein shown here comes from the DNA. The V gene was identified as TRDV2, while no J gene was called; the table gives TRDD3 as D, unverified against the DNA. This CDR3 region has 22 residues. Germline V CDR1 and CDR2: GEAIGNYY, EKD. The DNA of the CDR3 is TGTGCCTGTGACAGGAATCCTACGAGAAGGGGATACGCGAGTAGGTACACCGATAAACCCATCTTT. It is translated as CACDRNPTRRGYASRYTDKPIF.

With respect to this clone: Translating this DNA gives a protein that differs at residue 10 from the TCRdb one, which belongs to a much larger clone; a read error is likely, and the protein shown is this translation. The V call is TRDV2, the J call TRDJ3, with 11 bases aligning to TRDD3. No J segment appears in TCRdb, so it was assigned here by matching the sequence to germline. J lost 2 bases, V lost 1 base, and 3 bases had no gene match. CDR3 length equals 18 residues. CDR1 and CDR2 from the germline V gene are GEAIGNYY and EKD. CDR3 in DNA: TGTGCCTGTGACACTGGGGGATACGCTCCCTGGGACACCCGACAGATGTTTTTC. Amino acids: CACDTGGYAPWDTRQMFF.

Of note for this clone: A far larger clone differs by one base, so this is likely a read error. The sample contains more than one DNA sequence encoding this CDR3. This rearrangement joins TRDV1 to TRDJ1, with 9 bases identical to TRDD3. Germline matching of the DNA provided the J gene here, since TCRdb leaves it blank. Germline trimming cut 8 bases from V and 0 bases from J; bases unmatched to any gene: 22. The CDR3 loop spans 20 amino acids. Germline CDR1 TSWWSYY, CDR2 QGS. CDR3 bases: TGTGCTCTTAATTACCCCAATCTGAGTACTGGGGGAAAGGACACCGATAAACTCATCTTT. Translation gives CALNYPNLSTGGKDTDKLIF.

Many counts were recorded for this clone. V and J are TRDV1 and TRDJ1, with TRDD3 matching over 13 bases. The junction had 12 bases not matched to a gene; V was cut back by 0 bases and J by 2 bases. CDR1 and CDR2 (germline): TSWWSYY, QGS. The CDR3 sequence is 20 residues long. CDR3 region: CALGELRRAYWGIRTDKLIF. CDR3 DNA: TGTGCTCTTGGGGAACTCCGCCGAGCGTACTGGGGGATACGTACCGATAAACTCATCTTT.

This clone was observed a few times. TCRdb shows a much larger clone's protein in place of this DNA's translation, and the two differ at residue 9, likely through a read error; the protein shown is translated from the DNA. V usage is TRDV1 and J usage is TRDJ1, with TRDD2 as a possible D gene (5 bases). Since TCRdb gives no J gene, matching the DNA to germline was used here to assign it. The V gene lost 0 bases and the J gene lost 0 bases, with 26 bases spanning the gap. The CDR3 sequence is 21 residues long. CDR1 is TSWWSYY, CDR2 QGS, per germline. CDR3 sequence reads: CALGELNRSLRYFKYTDKLIF. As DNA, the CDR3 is TGTGCTCTTGGGGAACTAAACCGATCCCTACGTTACTTCAAGTACACCGATAAACTCATCTTT.

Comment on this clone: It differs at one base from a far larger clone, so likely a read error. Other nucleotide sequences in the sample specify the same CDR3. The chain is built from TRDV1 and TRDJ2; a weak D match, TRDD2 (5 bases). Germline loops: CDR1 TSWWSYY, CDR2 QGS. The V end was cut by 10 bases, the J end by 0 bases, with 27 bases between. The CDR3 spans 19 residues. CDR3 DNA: TGTGCTCAGTTAATTCCCTACGCTCCTTTCCTGACTTTGACAGCACAACTCTTCTTT. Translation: CAQLIPYAPFLTLTAQLFF.

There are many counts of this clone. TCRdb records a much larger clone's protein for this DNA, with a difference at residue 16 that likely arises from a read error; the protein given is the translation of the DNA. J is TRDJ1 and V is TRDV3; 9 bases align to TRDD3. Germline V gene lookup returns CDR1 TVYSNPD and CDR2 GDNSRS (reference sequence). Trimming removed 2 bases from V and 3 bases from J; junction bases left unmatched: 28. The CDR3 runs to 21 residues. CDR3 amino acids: CAFEPTWGIKATSRAPDKLIF. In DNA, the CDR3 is TGTGCCTTTGAGCCGACCTGGGGGATTAAGGCCACTTCGCGGGCTCCCGATAAACTCATCTTT. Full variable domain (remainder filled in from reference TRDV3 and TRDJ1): CDKVTQSSPDQTVASGSEVVLLCTYDTVYSNPDLFWYRIRPDYSFQFVFYGDNSRSEGADFTQGRFSVKHILTQKAFHLVISPVRTEDSATYYCAFEPTWGIKATSRAPDKLIFGKGTRVTVEP.

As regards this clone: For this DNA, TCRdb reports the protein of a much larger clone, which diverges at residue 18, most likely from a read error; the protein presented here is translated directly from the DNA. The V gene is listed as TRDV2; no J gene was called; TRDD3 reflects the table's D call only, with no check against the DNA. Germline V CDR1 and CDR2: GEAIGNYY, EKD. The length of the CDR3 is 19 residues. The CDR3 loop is CACDPLRTGGPTASDKLTF. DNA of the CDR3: TGTGCCTGTGACCCCCTGCGTACTGGGGGCCCCACCGCCTCCGATAAACTCACCTTT.

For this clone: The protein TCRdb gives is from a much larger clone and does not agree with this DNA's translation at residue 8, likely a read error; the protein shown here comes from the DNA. The CDR3: CACSTSPETGGYASDKLIF. The CDR3 bases are TGTGCCTGTTCTACTTCACCCGAAACTGGGGGATACGCCTCCGATAAACTCATCTTT. This chain links TRDV2 with TRDJ1, with 13 positions matching TRDD3. The J gene is not listed in TCRdb, so it was assigned here from a DNA match to germline. J was trimmed by 3 bases and V by 6 bases; bases with no gene match: 18. The CDR3 spans 19 residues. CDR1 is GEAIGNYY, CDR2 EKD, per germline.